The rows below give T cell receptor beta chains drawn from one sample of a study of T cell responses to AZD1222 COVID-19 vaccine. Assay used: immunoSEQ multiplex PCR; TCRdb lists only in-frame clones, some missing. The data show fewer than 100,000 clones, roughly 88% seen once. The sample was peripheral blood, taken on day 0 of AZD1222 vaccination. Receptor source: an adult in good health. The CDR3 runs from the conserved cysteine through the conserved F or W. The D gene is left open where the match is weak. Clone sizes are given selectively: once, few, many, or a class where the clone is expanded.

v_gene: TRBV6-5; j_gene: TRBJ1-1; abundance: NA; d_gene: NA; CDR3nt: TGTGCCAGCAGTCCCCGGGACACGAACACTGAAGCTTTCTTT; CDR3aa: CASSPRDTNTEAFF
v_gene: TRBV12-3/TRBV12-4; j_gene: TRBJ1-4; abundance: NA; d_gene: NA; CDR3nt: TGTGCCAGCAGTCCGCGGACGGTCGAAAAACTGTTTTTT; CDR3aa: CASSPRTVEKLFF
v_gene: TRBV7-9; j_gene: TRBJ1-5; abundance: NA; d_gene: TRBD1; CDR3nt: TGTGCCAGCAGCGGAGGGGGCTATAGCAATCAGCCCCAGCATTTT; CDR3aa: CASSGGGYSNQPQHF
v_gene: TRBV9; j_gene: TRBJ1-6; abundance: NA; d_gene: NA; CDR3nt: TGTGCCAGCAGCGTAGAAGGTAGGGCAGGCGATAATTCACCCCTCCACTTT; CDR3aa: CASSVEGRAGDNSPLHF
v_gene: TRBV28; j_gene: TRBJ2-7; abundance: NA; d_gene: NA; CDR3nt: TGTGCCAGCAGTTCACAGGCCCGCGAGCAGTACTTC; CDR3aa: CASSSQAREQYF
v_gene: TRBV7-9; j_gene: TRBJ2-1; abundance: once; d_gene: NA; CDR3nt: TGTGCCAGCAGCTGGGGGGTAGATGAGCAGTTCTTC; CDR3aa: CASSWGVDEQFF
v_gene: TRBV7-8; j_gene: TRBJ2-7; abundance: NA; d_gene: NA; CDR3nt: TGTGCCAGCAGCCCAAGACCGGGTCGCACCACTAGGTCCTACGAGCAGTACTTC; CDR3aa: CASSPRPGRTTRSYEQYF
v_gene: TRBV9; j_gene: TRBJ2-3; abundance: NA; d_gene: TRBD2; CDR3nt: TGTGCCAGCAGCGTAGACCTAGCGGGGGGCACAGATACGCAGTATTTT; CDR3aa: CASSVDLAGGTDTQYF
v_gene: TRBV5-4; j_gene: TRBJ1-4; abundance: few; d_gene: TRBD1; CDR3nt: TGTGCCAGCAGCTTGGCCGGTCAGGGGGCGCGGACGACGCAAAAACTGTTTTTT; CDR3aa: CASSLAGQGARTTQKLFF
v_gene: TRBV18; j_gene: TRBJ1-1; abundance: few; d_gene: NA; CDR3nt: TGTGCCAGCTCACCCCGGGGCAATGAAGCTTTCTTT; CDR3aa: CASSPRGNEAFF
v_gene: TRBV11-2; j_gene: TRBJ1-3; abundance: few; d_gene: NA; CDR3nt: TGTGCCAGCAGCTTAAATACAGGTGGAAACACCATATATTTT; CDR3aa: CASSLNTGGNTIYF
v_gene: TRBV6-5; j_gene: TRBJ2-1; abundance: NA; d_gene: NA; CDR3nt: TGTGCCAGCAGCCTACAGGGTGAGCAGTTCTTC; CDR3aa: CASSLQGEQFF
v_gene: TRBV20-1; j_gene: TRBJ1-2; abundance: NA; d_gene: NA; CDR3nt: TGCAGTGCTACGGACAGCTATGGCTACACCTTC; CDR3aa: CSATDSYGYTF
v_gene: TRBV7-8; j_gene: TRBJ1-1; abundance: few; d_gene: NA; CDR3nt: TGTGCCAGCAGCCCCGCCCCGAACACTGAAGCTTTCTTT; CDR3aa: CASSPAPNTEAFF
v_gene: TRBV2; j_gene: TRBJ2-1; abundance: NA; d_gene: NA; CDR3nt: TGTGCCGGAGGAGTTAGCTCCTACAATGAGCAGTTCTTC; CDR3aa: CAGGVSSYNEQFF
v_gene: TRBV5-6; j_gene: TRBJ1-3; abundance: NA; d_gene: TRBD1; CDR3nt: TGTGCCAGCAGCGTACAGGGGTCTGGAAACACCATATATTTT; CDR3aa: CASSVQGSGNTIYF
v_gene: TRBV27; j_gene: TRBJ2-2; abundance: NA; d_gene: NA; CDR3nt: TGTGCCAGCAGTTTATCCGGGGTTAACACCGGGGAGCTGTTTTTT; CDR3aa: CASSLSGVNTGELFF
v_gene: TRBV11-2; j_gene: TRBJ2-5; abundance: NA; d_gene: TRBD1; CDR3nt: TGTGCCAGCAGCTTAGTACCCAGGGGGGAGACCCAGTACTTC; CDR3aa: CASSLVPRGETQYF
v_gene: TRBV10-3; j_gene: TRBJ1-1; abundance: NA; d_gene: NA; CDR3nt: TGTGCCATCAGTGAAGGCAGGGTTGCTTTCTTT; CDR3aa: CAISEGRVAFF
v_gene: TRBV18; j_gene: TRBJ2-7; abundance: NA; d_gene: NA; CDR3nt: TGTGCCAGCTCACCAGAGTATCCCTCCTACGAGCAGTACTTC; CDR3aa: CASSPEYPSYEQYF
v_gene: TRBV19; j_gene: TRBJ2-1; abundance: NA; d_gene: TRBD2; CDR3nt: TGTGCCAGTAGTAAAAACCCCTCTTTGAGTAGCGGGATAGATGAGCAGTTCTTC; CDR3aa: CASSKNPSLSSGIDEQFF
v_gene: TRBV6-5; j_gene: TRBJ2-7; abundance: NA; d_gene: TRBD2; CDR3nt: TGTGCCAGCAGTTTCGCCTTACAGCGGGAGGGCCTAAACTTC; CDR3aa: CASSFALQREGLNF
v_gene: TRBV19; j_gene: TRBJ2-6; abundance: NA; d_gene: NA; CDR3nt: TGTGCCAGTACGGGGGTGCGCTTCTCTGGGGCCAACGTCCTGACTTTC; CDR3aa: CASTGVRFSGANVLTF
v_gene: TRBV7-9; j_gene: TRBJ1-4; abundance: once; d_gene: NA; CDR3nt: TGTGCCAGCAGCTCCACGGTTGGTGAAAAACTGTTTTTT; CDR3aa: CASSSTVGEKLFF
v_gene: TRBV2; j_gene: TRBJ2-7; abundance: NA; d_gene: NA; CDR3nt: TGTGCCAGCAGTGAAAGGGGACCTAAGGACTACGAGCAGTACTTC; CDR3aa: CASSERGPKDYEQYF
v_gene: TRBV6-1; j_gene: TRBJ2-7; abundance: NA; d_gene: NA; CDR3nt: TGTGCCAGCAGTGACAGGGGCTTCAGGTTCTCGGGCGAGCAGTACTTC; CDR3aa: CASSDRGFRFSGEQYF
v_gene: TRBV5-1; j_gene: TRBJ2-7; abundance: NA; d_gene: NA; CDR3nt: TGCGCCAGCTCACCCGGGGCCCAAGGCGCCTACGAGCAGTACTTC; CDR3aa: CASSPGAQGAYEQYF
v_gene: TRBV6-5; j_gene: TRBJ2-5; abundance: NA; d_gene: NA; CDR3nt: TGTGCCAGCAACGGGATGCTCCAAGAGACCCAGTACTTC; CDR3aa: CASNGMLQETQYF
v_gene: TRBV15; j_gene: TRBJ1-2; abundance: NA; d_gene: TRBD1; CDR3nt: TGTGCCACCAGCAGAGGTGGGACAGGGGGGAGGAACTATGGCTACACCTTC; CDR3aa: CATSRGGTGGRNYGYTF
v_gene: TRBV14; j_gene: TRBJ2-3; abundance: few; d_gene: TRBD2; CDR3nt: TGTGCCAGCAGCCGACCTCCTCCGGGACTAGCGGGACCAGATACGCAGTATTTT; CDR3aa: CASSRPPPGLAGPDTQYF
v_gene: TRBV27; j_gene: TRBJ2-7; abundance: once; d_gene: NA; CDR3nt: TGTGCCAGCAGGATGAAGATCTCCTACGAGCAGTACTTC; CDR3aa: CASRMKISYEQYF
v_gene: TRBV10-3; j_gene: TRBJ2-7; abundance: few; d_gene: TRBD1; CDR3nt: TGTGCCATCAGTCTTACGGGACAGGCGAGCTCCTACGAGCAGTACTTC; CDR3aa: CAISLTGQASSYEQYF
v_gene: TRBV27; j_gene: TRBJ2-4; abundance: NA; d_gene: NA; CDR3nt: TGTGCCAGCAGTTTATCCCTCGGTGGAAACATTCAGTACTTC; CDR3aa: CASSLSLGGNIQYF
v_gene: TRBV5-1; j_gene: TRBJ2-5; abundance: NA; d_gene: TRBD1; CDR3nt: TGCGCCAGCAGCTTGGTCCAGGGACAGGGGGCAGAGACCCAGTACTTC; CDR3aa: CASSLVQGQGAETQYF
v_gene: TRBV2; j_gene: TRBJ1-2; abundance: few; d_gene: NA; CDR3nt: TGTGCCAGCAGTGAAGAACTAACAGGGATCGATGGCTACACCTTC; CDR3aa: CASSEELTGIDGYTF